This T cell receptor (beta chain) is drawn from a study of blood T cell repertoires in COVID-19. At the level of the study: Donors in the United States, Italy and Spain gave samples during acute or convalescent COVID-19. From T cells, B-cell-depleted T cells, or PBMCs came the material, which was cDNA or gDNA.

Authors' methods: Nucleated cell counts were estimated from reference gene primer amplification. TCRdb's table, derived via immunoSEQ multiplex PCR, lists solely in-frame clones and lacks some. That table furnishes V, J and clone size, whereas the DNA furnished D and trimming. Counted here are more than 100,000 clones, roughly 83% occurring once; the ten biggest clones make up almost 4%. This CDR3 is 19 amino acids long. Trimming took off 5 bases at V and 0 bases at J, with 20 bases between the two ends. Germline lookup yields CDR1 LNHDA and CDR2 SQIVND (reference sequence). This sequence joins TRBV19 and TRBJ2-6, with TRBD1 as a possible D gene (6 bases). The receptor comes from an elderly woman with acute or convalescent COVID-19. The sample taken for sequencing was peripheral blood. The CDR3 nucleotides read TGTGCCAGTAGTCCGTGGACAGCTTACGATTCCTCTGGGGCCAACGTCCTGACTTTC. Translating gives CASSPWTAYDSSGANVLTF. The complete variable domain, with remaining parts taken from reference TRBV19 and TRBJ2-6, reads DGGITQSPKYLFRKEGQNVTLSCEQNLNHDAMYWYRQDPGQGLRLIYYSQIVNDFQKGDIAEGYSVSREKKESFPLTVTSAQKNPTAFYLCASSPWTAYDSSGANVLTFGAGSRLTVL.